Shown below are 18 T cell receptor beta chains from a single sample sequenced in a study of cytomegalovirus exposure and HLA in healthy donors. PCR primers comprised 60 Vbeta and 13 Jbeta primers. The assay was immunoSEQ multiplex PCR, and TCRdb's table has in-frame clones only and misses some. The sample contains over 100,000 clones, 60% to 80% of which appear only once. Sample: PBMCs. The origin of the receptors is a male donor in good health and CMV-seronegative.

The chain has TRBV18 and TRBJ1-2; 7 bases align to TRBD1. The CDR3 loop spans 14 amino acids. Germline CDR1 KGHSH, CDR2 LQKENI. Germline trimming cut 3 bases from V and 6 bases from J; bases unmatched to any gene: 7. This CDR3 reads CASSPQQGVDGYTF. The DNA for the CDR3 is TGTGCCAGCTCACCCCAGCAGGGGGTCGATGGCTACACCTTC. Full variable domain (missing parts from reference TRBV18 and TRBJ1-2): NAGVMQNPRHLVRRRGQEARLRCSPMKGHSHVYWYRQLPEEGLKFMVYLQKENIIDESGMPKERFSAEFPKEGPSILRIQQVVRGDSAAYFCASSPQQGVDGYTFGSGTRLTVV.

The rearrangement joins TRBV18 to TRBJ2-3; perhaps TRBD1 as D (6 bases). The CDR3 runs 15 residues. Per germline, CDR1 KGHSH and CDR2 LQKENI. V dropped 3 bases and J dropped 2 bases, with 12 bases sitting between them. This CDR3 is CASSPGTIPTDTQYF. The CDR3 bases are TGTGCCAGCTCACCCGGGACAATTCCCACAGATACGCAGTATTTT.

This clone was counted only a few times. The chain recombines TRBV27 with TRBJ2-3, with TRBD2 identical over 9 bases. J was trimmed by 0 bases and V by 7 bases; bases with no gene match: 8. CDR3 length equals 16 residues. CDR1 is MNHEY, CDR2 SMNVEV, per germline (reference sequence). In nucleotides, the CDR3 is TGTGCCAGCACCAGACATGCGGGGGGGAGCACAGATACGCAGTATTTT. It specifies CASTRHAGGSTDTQYF.

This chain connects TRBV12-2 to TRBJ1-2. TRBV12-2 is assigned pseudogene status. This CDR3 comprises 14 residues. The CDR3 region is CARRSSGTNYGYTF. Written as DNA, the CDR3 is TGTGCAAGGCGGTCGTCGGGAACTAACTATGGCTACACCTTC.

The CDR3 spells CASSGQGATDTQYF. The CDR3 bases are TGTGCCAGCAGTGGACAGGGGGCGACAGATACGCAGTATTTT. The gene calls are TRBV6-5 and TRBJ2-3, with 11 bases matching TRBD1. The CDR3 is made up of 14 amino acids. The V and J ends lost 5 bases and 3 bases, in that order; junction bases with no gene match: 1. Per the germline V gene, CDR1 is MNHEY and CDR2 is SVGAGI.

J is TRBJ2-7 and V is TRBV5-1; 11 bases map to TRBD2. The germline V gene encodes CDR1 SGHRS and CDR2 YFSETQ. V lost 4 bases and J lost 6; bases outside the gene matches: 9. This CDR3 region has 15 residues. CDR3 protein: CASSATSGRVSEQYF. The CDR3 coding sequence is TGCGCCAGCAGCGCAACTAGCGGGAGAGTGAGCGAGCAGTACTTC.

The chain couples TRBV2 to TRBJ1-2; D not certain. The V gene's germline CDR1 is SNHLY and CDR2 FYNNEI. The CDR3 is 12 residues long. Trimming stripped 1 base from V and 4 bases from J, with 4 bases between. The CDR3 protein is CASSEDSYGYTF. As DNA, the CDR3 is TGTGCCAGCAGTGAAGACAGCTATGGCTACACCTTC.

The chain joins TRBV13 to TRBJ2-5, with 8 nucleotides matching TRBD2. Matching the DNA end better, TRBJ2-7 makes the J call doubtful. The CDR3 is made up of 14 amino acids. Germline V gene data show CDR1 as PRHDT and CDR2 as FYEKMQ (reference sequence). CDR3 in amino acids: CASSLRLAGYEQYF. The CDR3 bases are TGTGCCAGCAGCTTACGGCTAGCGGGCTACGAGCAGTACTTC.

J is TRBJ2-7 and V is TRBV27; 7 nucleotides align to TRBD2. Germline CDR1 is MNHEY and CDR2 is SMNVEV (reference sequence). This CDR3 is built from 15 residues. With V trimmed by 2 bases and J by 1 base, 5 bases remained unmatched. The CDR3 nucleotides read TGTGCCAGCAGTTTAGCGGGAGTAGGATCCTACGAGCAGTACTTC. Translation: CASSLAGVGSYEQYF.

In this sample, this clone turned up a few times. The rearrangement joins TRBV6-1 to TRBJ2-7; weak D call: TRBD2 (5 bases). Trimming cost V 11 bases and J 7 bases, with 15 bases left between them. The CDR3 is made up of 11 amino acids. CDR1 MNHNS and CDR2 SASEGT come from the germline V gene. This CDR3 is CAGGSLGEQYF. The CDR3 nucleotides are TGTGCCGGCGGGTCGCTGGGGGAGCAGTACTTC.

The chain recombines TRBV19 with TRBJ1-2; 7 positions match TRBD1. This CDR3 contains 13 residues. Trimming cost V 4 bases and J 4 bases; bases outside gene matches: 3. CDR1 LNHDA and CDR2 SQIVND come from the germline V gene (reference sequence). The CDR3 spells CASSTGQIYGYTF. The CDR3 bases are TGTGCCAGTAGTACGGGACAGATCTATGGCTACACCTTC.

The CDR3 nucleotides read TGTGCCAGCAGCTTAGAACCAGGTCTTGAGCAGTTCTTC. Protein: CASSLEPGLEQFF. The chain carries TRBV7-9 and TRBJ2-1; D uncertain. V gave up 1 base and J gave up 9 bases, with 10 bases separating them. The CDR3 is 13 residues long. From germline, CDR1 is SEHNR and CDR2 FQNEAQ (reference sequence).

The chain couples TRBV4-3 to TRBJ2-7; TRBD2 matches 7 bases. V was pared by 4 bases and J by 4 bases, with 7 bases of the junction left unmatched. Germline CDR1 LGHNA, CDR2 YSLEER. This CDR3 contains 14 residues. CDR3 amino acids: CASSLWGEGYEQYF. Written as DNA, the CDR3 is TGCGCCAGCAGCCTATGGGGGGAGGGGTACGAGCAGTACTTC.

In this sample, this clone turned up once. Written as DNA, the CDR3 is TGTGCCAGCAGCCTCGGGACTAGCAGAACCGATACGCAGTATTTT. This translates into CASSLGTSRTDTQYF. This chain connects TRBV11-2 to TRBJ2-3; 9 bases agree with TRBD2. Germline CDR1 and CDR2: SGHAT and FQNNGV. The CDR3 length is 15 residues. V dropped 5 bases and J dropped 6; count of bases not matched to a gene: 9. The variable domain in full, with the rest retrieved from reference TRBV11-2 and TRBJ2-3, is EAGVAQSPRYKIIEKRQSVAFWCNPISGHATLYWYQQILGQGPKLLIQFQNNGVVDDSQLPKDRFSAERLKGVDSTLKIQPAKLEDSAVYLCASSLGTSRTDTQYFGPGTRLTVL.

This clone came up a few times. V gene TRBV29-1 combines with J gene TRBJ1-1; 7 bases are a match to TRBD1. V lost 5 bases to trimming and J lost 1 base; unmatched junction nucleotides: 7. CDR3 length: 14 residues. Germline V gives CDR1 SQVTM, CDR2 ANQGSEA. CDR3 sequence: CSVIEDRSNTEAFF. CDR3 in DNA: TGCAGCGTTATCGAGGACAGGTCGAACACTGAAGCTTTCTTT.

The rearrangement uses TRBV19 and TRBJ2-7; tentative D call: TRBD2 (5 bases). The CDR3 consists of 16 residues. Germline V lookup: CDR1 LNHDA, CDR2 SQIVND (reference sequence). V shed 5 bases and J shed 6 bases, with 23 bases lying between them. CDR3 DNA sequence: TGTGCCAGTAGTTCTCACCCGGACTTCTTAGCTCGCGAGCAGTACTTC. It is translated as CASSSHPDFLAREQYF.

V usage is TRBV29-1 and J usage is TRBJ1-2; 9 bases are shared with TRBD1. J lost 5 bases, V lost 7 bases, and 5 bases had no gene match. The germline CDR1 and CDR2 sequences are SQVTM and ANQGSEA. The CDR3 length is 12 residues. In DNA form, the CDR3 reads TGCAGCGCCGGGGGACAGGGTTATGGCTACACCTTC. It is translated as CSAGGQGYGYTF.

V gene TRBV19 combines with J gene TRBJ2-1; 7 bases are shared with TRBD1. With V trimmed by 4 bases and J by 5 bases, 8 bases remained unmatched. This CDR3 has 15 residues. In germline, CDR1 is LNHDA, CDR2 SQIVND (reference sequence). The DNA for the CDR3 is TGTGCCAGTAGTAGGCCTGGGCAGGGGGACAATGAGCAGTTCTTC. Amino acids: CASSRPGQGDNEQFF.